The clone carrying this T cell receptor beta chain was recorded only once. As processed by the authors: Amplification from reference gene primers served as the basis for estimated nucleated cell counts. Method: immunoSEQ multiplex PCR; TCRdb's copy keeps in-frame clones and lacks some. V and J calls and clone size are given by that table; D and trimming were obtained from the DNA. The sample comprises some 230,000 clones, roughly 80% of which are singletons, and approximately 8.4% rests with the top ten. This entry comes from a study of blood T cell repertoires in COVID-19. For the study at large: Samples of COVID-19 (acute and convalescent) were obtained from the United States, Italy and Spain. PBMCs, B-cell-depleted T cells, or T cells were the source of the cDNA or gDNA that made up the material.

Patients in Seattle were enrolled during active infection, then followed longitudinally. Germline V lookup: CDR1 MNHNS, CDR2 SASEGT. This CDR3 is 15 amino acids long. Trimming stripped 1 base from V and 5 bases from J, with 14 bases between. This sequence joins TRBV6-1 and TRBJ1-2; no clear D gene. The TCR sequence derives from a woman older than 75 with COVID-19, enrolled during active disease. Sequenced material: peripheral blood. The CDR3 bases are TGTGCCAGCAGTGAAGGGAGGTCAGCGGCTTATGGCTACACCTTC. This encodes CASSEGRSAAYGYTF.